This entry describes one TCR beta chain. This specimen belongs to a study of blood T cell repertoires in COVID-19. At the level of the study: Whether acute or convalescent, the COVID-19 samples came from the United States, Italy and Spain. T cells, B-cell-depleted T cells, or PBMCs provided the cDNA or gDNA that served as material.

Authors' data handling: Amplified reference gene primers provided the basis for estimating nucleated cell counts. Here immunoSEQ multiplex PCR was the method, and the copy in TCRdb shows in-frame clones only, minus some. The D gene and trimming were derived from the DNA, and the V and J assignments and clone size from that table. The sample contains about 83,000 clones, more than 90% of which appear only once. Germline V CDR1 and CDR2: LNHDA, SQIVND (reference sequence). V lost 4 bases, J lost 4 bases, and 10 bases lay in between. The CDR3 extends over 13 amino acids. This receptor was identified in a woman older than 75 with active or convalescent COVID-19. Sequencing was carried out using peripheral blood. V is TRBV19 and J is TRBJ1-2; no definite D call. This chain's CDR3 is CASSTVLIYGYTF. The CDR3 bases are TGTGCCAGTAGTACGGTCCTTATCTATGGCTACACCTTC.